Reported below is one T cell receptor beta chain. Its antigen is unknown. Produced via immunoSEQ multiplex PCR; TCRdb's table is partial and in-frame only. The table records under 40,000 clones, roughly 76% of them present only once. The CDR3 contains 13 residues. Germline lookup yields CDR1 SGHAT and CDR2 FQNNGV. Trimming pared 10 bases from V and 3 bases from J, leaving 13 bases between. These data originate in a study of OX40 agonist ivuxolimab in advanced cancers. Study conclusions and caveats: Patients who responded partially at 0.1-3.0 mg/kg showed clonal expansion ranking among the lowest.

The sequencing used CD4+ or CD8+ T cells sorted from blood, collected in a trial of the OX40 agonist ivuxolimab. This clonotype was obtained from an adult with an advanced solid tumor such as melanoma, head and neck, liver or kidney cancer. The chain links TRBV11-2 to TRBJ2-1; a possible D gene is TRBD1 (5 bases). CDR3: CATARTFYNEQFF. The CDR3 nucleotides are TGTGCCACTGCGCGGACATTCTACAATGAGCAGTTCTTC.